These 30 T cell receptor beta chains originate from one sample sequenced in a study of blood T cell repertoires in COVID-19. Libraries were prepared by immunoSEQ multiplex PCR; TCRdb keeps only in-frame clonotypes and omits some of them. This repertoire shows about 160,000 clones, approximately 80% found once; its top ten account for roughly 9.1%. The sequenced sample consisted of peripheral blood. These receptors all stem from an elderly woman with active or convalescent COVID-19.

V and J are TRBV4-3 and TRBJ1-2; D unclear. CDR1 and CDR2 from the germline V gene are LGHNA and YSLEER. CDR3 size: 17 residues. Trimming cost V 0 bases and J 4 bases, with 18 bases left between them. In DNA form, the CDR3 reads TGCGCCAGCAGCCAAGAGAGAGTACAGAACTTGCTCTATGGCTACACCTTC. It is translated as CASSQERVQNLLYGYTF.

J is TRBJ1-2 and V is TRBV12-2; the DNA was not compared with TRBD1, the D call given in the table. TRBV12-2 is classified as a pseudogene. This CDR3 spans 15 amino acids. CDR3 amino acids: CASRLSDRQNYGYTF. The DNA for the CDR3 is TGTGCAAGTCGCTTATCGGACAGGCAAAACTATGGCTACACCTTC.

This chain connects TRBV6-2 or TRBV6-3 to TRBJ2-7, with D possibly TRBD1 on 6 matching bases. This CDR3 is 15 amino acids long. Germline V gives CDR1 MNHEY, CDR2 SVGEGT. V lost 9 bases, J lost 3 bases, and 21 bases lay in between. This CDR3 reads CASRPRQEAYYEQYF. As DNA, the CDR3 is TGTGCCAGTAGACCTCGACAGGAGGCCTACTACGAGCAGTACTTC.

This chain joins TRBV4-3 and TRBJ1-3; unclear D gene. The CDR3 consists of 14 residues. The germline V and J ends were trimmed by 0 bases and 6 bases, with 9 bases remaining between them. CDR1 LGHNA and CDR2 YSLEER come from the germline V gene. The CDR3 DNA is TGCGCCAGCAGCCAAGACGAGTTGGTAAACACCATATATTTT. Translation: CASSQDELVNTIYF.

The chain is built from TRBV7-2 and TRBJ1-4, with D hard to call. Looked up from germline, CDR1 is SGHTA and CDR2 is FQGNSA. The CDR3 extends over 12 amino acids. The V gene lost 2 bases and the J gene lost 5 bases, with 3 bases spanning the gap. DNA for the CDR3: TGTGCCAGCAGCTTATCGAATGAAAAACTGTTTTTT. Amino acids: CASSLSNEKLFF.

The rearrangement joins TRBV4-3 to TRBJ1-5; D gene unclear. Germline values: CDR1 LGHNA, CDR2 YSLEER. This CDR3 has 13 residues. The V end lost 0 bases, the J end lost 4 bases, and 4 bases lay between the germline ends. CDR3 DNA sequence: TGCGCCAGCAGCCAAGAGAGAAATCAGCCCCAGCATTTT. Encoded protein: CASSQERNQPQHF.

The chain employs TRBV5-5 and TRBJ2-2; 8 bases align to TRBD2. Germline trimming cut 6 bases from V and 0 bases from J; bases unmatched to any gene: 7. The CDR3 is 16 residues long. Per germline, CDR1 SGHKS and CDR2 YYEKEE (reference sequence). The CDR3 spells CASTYSGDANTGELFF. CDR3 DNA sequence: TGTGCCAGCACATATAGCGGGGACGCGAACACCGGGGAGCTGTTTTTT.

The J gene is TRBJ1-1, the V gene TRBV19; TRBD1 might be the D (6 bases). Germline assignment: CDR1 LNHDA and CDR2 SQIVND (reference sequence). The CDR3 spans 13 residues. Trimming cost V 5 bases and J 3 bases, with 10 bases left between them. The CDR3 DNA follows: TGTGCCAGTAGTCCGCACAGGGACACTGAAGCTTTCTTT. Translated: CASSPHRDTEAFF.

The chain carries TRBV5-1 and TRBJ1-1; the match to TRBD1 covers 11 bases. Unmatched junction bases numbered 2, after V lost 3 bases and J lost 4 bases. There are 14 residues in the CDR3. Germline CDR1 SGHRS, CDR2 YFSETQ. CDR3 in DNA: TGCGCCAGCAGCTGGGGACAGGGGGGCACTGAAGCTTTCTTT. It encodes CASSWGQGGTEAFF.

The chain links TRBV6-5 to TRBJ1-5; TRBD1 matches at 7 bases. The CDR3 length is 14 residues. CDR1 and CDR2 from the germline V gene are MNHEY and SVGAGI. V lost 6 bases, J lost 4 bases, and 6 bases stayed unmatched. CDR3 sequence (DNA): TGTGCCAGCAGAGCAGGGGGACGGAATCAGCCCCAGCATTTT. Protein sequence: CASRAGGRNQPQHF.

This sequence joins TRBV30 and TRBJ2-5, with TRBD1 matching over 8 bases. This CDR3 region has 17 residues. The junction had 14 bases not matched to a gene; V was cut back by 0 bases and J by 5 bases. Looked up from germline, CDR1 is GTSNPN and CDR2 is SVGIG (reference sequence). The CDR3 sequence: CAWSVRLGAGGYETQYF. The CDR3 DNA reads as TGTGCCTGGAGTGTACGGCTGGGGGCAGGGGGCTACGAGACCCAGTACTTC.

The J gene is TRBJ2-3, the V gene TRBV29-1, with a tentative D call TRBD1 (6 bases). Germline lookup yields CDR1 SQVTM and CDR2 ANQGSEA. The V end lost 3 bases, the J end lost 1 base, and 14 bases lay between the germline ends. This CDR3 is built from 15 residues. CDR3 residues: CSVERGTQRTDTQYF. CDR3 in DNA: TGCAGCGTTGAGCGTGGGACACAGCGCACAGATACGCAGTATTTT.

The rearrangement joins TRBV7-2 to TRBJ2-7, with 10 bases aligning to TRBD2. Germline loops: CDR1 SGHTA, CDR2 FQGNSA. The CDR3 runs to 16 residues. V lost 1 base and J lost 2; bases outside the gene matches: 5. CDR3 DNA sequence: TGTGCCAGCAGCTTAGGGCAGCGGGGGGGAGCCTACGAGCAGTACTTC. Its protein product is CASSLGQRGGAYEQYF.

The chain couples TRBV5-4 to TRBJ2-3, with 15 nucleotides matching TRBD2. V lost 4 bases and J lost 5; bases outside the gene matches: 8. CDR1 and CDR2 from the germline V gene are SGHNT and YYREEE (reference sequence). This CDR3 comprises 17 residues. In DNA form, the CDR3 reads TGTGCCAGCAGCACCGGGACTAGCGGGGGGTCAGGAGATACGCAGTATTTT. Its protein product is CASSTGTSGGSGDTQYF.

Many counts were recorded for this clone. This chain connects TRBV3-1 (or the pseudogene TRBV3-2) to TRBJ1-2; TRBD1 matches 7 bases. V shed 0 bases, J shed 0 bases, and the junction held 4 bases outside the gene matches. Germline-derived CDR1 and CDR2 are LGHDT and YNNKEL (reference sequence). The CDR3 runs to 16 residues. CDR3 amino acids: CASSQDFRGTNYGYTF. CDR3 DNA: TGTGCCAGCAGCCAAGACTTCAGGGGGACTAACTATGGCTACACCTTC.

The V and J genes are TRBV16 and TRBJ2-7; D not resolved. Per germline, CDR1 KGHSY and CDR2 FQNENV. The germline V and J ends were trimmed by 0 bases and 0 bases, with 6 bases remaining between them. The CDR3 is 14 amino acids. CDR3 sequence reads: CASSQSGLSYEQYF. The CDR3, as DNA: TGTGCCAGCAGCCAATCGGGCCTCTCCTACGAGCAGTACTTC. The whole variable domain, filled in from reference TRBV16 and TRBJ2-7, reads GEEVAQTPKHLVRGEGQKAKLYCAPIKGHSYVFWYQQVLKNEFKFLISFQNENVFDETGMPKERFSAKCLPNSPCSLEIQATKLEDSAVYFCASSQSGLSYEQYFGPGTRLTVT.

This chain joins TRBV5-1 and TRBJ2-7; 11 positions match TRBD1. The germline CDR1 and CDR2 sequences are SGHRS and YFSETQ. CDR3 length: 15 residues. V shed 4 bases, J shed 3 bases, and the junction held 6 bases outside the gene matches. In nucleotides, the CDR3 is TGCGCCAGCAGCCCCAGGGGGACAGGGGGCTACGAGCAGTACTTC. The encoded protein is CASSPRGTGGYEQYF.

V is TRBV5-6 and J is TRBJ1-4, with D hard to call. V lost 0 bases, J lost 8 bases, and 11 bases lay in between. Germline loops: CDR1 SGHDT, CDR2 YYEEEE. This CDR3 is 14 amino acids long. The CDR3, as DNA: TGTGCCAGCAGCTTGGCGGGGATTGAGGAAAAACTGTTTTTT. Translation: CASSLAGIEEKLFF.

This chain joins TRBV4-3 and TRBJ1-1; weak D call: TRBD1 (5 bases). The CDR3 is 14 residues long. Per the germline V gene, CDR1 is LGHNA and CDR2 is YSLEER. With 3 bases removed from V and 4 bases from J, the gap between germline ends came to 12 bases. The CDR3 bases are TGCGCCAGCAGCCAGCCGGGGGGACGCACTGAAGCTTTCTTT. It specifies CASSQPGGRTEAFF.

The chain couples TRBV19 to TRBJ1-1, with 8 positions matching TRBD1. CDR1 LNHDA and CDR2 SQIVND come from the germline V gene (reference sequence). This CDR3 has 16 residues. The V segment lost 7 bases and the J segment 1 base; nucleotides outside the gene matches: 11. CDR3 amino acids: CASILQGGRRNTEAFF. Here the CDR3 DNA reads TGTGCCAGTATCTTACAGGGGGGAAGACGGAACACTGAAGCTTTCTTT.

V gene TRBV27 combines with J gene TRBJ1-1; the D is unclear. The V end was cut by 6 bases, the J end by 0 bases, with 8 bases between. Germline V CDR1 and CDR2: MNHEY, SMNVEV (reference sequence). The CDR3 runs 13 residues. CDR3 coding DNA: TGTGCCAGCAGCGGTACAGTGAACACTGAAGCTTTCTTT. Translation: CASSGTVNTEAFF.

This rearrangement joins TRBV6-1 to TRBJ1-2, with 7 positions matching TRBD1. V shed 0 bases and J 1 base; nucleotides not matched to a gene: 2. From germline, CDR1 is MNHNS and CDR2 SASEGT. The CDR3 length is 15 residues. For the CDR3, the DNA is TGTGCCAGCAGTGAAGCGCACAGGGGTAACTATGGCTACACCTTC. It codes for CASSEAHRGNYGYTF.

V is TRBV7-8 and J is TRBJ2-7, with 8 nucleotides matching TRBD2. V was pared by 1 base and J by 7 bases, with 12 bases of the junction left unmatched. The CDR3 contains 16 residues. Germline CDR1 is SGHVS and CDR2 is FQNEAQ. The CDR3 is CASSLEVSGAAREQYF. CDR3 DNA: TGTGCCAGCAGCTTAGAGGTTAGCGGGGCCGCCCGGGAGCAGTACTTC.

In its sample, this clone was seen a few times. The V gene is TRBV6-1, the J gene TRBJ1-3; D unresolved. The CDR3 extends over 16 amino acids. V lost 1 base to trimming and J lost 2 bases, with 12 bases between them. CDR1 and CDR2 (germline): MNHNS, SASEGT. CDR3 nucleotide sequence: TGTGCCAGCAGTGAAGGCTCCCCCAGGACTGGAAACACCATATATTTT. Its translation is CASSEGSPRTGNTIYF.

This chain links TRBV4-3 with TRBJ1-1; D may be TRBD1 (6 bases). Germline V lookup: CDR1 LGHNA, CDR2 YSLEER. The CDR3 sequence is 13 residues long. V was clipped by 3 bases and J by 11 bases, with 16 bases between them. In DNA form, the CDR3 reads TGCGCCAGCAGCCACCACAGGGAACCCCGGGCTTTCTTT. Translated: CASSHHREPRAFF.

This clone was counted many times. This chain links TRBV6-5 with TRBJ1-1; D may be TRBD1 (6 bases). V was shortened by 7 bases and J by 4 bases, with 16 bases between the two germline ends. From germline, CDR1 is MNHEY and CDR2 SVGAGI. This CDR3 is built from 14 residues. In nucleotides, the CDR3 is TGTGCCAGCACAGCGGGGGCCCTGGGCACTGAAGCTTTCTTT. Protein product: CASTAGALGTEAFF.

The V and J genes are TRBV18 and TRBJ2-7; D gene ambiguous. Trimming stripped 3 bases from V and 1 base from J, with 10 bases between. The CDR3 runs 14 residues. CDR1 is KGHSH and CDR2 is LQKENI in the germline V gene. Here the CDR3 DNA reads TGTGCCAGCTCACCTCCGACAAGATCCTACGAGCAGTACTTC. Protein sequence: CASSPPTRSYEQYF.

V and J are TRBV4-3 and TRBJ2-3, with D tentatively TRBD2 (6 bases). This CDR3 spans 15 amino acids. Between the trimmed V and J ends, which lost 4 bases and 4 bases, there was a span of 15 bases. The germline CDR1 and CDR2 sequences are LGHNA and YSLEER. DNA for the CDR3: TGCGCCAGCAGCCGAGGCGGGGACTTGGCAGATACGCAGTATTTT. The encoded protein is CASSRGGDLADTQYF.

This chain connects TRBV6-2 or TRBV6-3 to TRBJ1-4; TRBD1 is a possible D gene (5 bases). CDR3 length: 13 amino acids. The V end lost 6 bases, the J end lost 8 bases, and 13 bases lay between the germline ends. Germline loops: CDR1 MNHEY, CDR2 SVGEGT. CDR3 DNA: TGTGCCAGCAGCTGGGGCAGCCGCGAAAAACTGTTTTTT. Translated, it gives CASSWGSREKLFF.

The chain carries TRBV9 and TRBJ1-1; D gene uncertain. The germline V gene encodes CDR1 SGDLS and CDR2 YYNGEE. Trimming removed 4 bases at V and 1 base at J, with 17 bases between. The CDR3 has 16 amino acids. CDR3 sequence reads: CASSRGEGRSNTEAFF. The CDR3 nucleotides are TGTGCCAGCAGCCGAGGAGAGGGAAGGTCGAACACTGAAGCTTTCTTT.